The clone carrying this T cell receptor beta chain was counted at least ten times. Its antigen is currently unknown. This sample was taken from a study of human T cells and chemical hapten exposure. Study information: Diphenylcyclopropenone, dosed weekly to the scalp, was given to patients throughout the roughly 24-week study. Upper back patch tests used 0.01% DPC, scored after 6 days.

Study-wide points: With DPC sensitization, TCRs exceeding 1 in 1000 frequency showed no change.

Time point given: patch test 1, 2 weeks after DPC sensitization. The treatment: therapeutic diphenylcyclopropenone sensitization with weekly scalp DPC. The library attached unique molecular identifiers to individual cDNA molecules. MiXCR, applied by TCRdb to the RACE reads, yields one record per CDR3 protein. The table includes 85,000 or so distinct CDR3 sequences, about 10% detected once. CDR1 and CDR2 from the germline V gene are KGHSH and LQKENI. The CDR3 is 12 residues long. Trimming took 6 bases from V and 6 from J, leaving 9 bases between them. The sequence derives from a woman aged 50 to 65 with alopecia areata. Some clones in this sample may be carry-over from other donors' samples. The chain carries TRBV18 and TRBJ2-1, with unresolved D. The starting material was whole blood, obtained in connection with sensitization to the hapten diphenylcyclopropenone (DPC). CDR3 nucleotide sequence: TGTGCCAGCTCTTTCTCGGGCAATGAGCAGTTCTTC. Its protein product is CASSFSGNEQFF.